This passage covers 18 T cell receptor beta chains from one sample sequenced in a study of CD8+ T cells in alopecia areata. cDNA serving as the sequencing template came from extracted, reverse transcribed RNA. Assay used: immunoSEQ multiplex PCR; TCRdb lists only in-frame clones, some missing. In the table there are about 130,000 clones, 58% of which are singletons. The sequences come from CD4+ T cells sorted from blood, collected at week 0. All receptors derive from a human donor with alopecia areata.

The chain carries TRBV5-4 and TRBJ1-6, with 9 bases identical to TRBD1. The CDR3 runs to 14 residues. Germline CDR1 SGHNT, CDR2 YYREEE (reference sequence). Trimming removed 3 bases from V and 10 bases from J; junction bases left unmatched: 5. CDR3 sequence reads: CASSSDRGGSPLHF. CDR3 DNA: TGTGCCAGCAGCTCGGACAGGGGCGGGTCACCCCTCCACTTT.

This sequence joins TRBV10-3 and TRBJ1-2; 8 bases fit TRBD1. The V gene's germline CDR1 is ENHRY and CDR2 SYGVKD. V was clipped by 0 bases and J by 7 bases; unmatched bases: 4. The CDR3 spans 14 residues. CDR3 loop: CAISESQGAIGYTF. DNA of the CDR3: TGTGCCATCAGTGAGTCGCAGGGGGCGATTGGCTACACCTTC.

This clone has a handful of counts. The chain couples TRBV5-1 to TRBJ2-4; 14 bases are shared with TRBD2. The germline V gene has CDR1 SGHRS and CDR2 YFSETQ. The CDR3 spans 17 residues. With 3 bases clipped from V and 9 bases from J, the junction kept 11 bases outside the gene matches. The CDR3 nucleotides read TGCGCCAGCAGCTCAGGGACTAGCGGGGGCTCGAGGGGCATTCAGTACTTC. Its translation: CASSSGTSGGSRGIQYF.

This clone has more than one count but fewer than ten. This chain joins TRBV5-1 and TRBJ2-7; perhaps TRBD1 as D (5 bases). CDR1 SGHRS and CDR2 YFSETQ come from the germline V gene. The CDR3 has 16 amino acids. Trimming shortened V by 0 bases and J by 2 bases, and 15 bases separated the two germline ends. The CDR3 coding sequence is TGCGCCAGCAGCTTGGTTCCGGCAGGGCTAACCTACGAGCAGTACTTC. It codes for CASSLVPAGLTYEQYF.

The rearrangement links TRBV4-1 to TRBJ1-4, with 8 nucleotides matching TRBD1. There are 17 residues in the CDR3. Germline loops: CDR1 MGHRA, CDR2 YSYEKL. V lost 0 bases, J lost 0 bases, and 3 bases stayed unmatched. This CDR3 reads CASSQDQGAATNEKLFF. The CDR3 region has the DNA TGCGCCAGCAGCCAAGATCAGGGGGCGGCAACTAATGAAAAACTGTTTTTT.

This chain uses TRBV7-9 with TRBJ1-4; possibly TRBD1 for D (5 bases). Looked up from germline, CDR1 is SEHNR and CDR2 is FQNEAQ (reference sequence). CDR3 length: 15 amino acids. Trimming removed 5 bases at V and 8 bases at J, with 18 bases between. The CDR3 sequence: CASSLGAVGREKLFF. CDR3 DNA: TGTGCCAGCAGCCTCGGGGCGGTAGGTCGAGAAAAACTGTTTTTT.

This clone was counted only a few times. The chain links TRBV18 to TRBJ2-2; 10 bases are shared with TRBD2. The CDR3 covers 14 residues. V dropped 7 bases and J dropped 3; count of bases not matched to a gene: 2. The germline gives CDR1 KGHSH, CDR2 LQKENI. CDR3 DNA sequence: TGTGCCAGCTATGGACTAGCGGACACCGGGGAGCTGTTTTTT. It codes for CASYGLADTGELFF. Full variable domain (outside the CDR3, taken from reference TRBV18 and TRBJ2-2): NAGVMQNPRHLVRRRGQEARLRCSPMKGHSHVYWYRQLPEEGLKFMVYLQKENIIDESGMPKERFSAEFPKEGPSILRIQQVVRGDSAAYFCASYGLADTGELFFGEGSRLTVL.

The CDR3 sequence: CASSFPLRGAMTDTQYF. The CDR3 nucleotides are TGTGCCAGCAGCTTCCCCCTTAGGGGAGCAATGACAGATACGCAGTATTTT. The chain employs TRBV7-2 and TRBJ2-3, with D tentatively TRBD1 or TRBD2 (5 bases each). Per germline, CDR1 SGHTA and CDR2 FQGNSA. Trimming left V 3 bases short and J 3 bases short, with 19 bases between. This CDR3 spans 17 amino acids. Variable domain in full (rest from reference TRBV7-2 and TRBJ2-3): GAGVSQSPSNKVTEKGKDVELRCDPISGHTALYWYRQSLGQGLEFLIYFQGNSAPDKSGLPSDRFSAERTGGSVSTLTIQRTQQEDSAVYLCASSFPLRGAMTDTQYFGPGTRLTVL.

This clone was picked up a small number of times. The genes are TRBV5-1 and TRBJ2-5; 10 bases fit TRBD2. J gave up 5 bases and V 2 bases, and 9 bases lay outside the gene matches. The CDR3 covers 16 residues. Germline V lookup: CDR1 SGHRS, CDR2 YFSETQ. The CDR3 sequence is CASSFSGTSDPETQYF. CDR3 nucleotide sequence: TGCGCCAGCAGCTTTTCAGGGACTAGCGATCCGGAGACCCAGTACTTC. The whole variable domain, remainder taken from reference TRBV5-1 and TRBJ2-5, is KAGVTQTPRYLIKTRGQQVTLSCSPISGHRSVSWYQQTPGQGLQFLFEYFSETQRNKGNFPGRFSGRQFSNSRSEMNVSTLELGDSALYLCASSFSGTSDPETQYFGPGTRLLVL.

The chain is built from TRBV2 and TRBJ2-5, with D perhaps TRBD1 or TRBD2 (5 bases each). CDR1 is SNHLY and CDR2 is FYNNEI in the germline V gene. V was pared by 7 bases and J by 3 bases, with 9 bases between. This CDR3 has 12 amino acids. CDR3 in amino acids: CASTRGEETQYF. The CDR3, as DNA: TGTGCCAGCACCCGGGGCGAAGAGACCCAGTACTTC.

This chain links TRBV30 with TRBJ1-4; the D is unclear. Germline V lookup: CDR1 GTSNPN, CDR2 SVGIG (reference sequence). Trimming removed 0 bases from V and 8 bases from J, with 13 bases in between. CDR3 length: 14 residues. The CDR3 region has the DNA TGTGCCTGGAGTGTAACGCGGTTAGCCGAAAAACTGTTTTTT. This codes for CAWSVTRLAEKLFF. Using reference TRBV30 and TRBJ1-4 for the parts outside the CDR3, the full variable domain is SQTIHQWPATLVQPVGSPLSLECTVEGTSNPNLYWYRQAAGRGLQLLFYSVGIGQISSEVPQNLSASRPQDRQFILSSKKLLLSDSGFYLCAWSVTRLAEKLFFGSGTQLSVL.

V gene TRBV7-9 combines with J gene TRBJ2-7; D unclear. CDR1 SEHNR and CDR2 FQNEAQ come from the germline V gene (reference sequence). Trimming removed 4 bases at V and 1 base at J, with 11 bases between. The length of the CDR3 is 14 residues. The CDR3 region is CASSSGFGSYEQYF. The DNA of the CDR3 is TGTGCCAGCAGCTCCGGGTTCGGATCCTACGAGCAGTACTTC.

This clone was seen a handful of times. The DNA of the CDR3 is TGCGCCAGCAGCCAAGATCTCGTCGGTTGGCCCCAGCATTTT. This encodes CASSQDLVGWPQHF. The chain recombines TRBV4-3 with TRBJ1-5; D is unclear. V was clipped by 0 bases and J by 9 bases, with 12 bases between them. Germline V gene data show CDR1 as LGHNA and CDR2 as YSLEER. There are 14 residues in the CDR3.

This clone came up a few times. The chain joins TRBV5-4 to TRBJ2-5; D might be TRBD1 or TRBD2, each matching 5 bases. CDR3 length equals 17 residues. Germline lookup yields CDR1 SGHNT and CDR2 YYREEE (reference sequence). Trimming took off 2 bases at V and 5 bases at J, with 22 bases between the two ends. The CDR3 loop is CASSLSGGRGKSETQYF. The CDR3 DNA follows: TGTGCCAGCAGCTTATCAGGCGGACGGGGCAAGTCGGAGACCCAGTACTTC. The full variable domain, completed using reference TRBV5-4 and TRBJ2-5, is ETGVTQSPTHLIKTRGQQVTLRCSSQSGHNTVSWYQQALGQGPQFIFQYYREEENGRGNFPPRFSGLQFPNYSSELNVNALELDDSALYLCASSLSGGRGKSETQYFGPGTRLLVL.

The rearrangement links TRBV7-9 to TRBJ1-1; D uncertain. The CDR3 sequence is 13 residues long. From germline, CDR1 is SEHNR and CDR2 FQNEAQ (reference sequence). V lost 1 base and J 0 bases, leaving 3 bases between the germline ends. The CDR3 reads CASSLDLNTEAFF. CDR3 coding DNA: TGTGCCAGCAGCTTAGATCTGAACACTGAAGCTTTCTTT.

This chain uses TRBV28 with TRBJ1-2; the D gene is possibly TRBD1 (5 bases). The CDR3 consists of 12 residues. Trimming took 5 bases from V and 5 from J, leaving 9 bases between them. Germline-derived CDR1 and CDR2 are MDHEN and SYDVKM. The CDR3 sequence is CASSPDSYGYTF. The DNA of the CDR3 is TGTGCCAGCAGTCCAGACAGTTATGGCTACACCTTC.

The chain uses TRBV2 and TRBJ1-6; 8 bases match TRBD1. CDR1 is SNHLY, CDR2 FYNNEI, per germline. J gave up 5 bases and V 7 bases, and 10 bases lay outside the gene matches. The CDR3 is 16 residues long. This CDR3 reads CASTGRLTGDNSPLHF. For the CDR3, the DNA is TGTGCCAGCACCGGGAGGTTGACAGGGGATAATTCACCCCTCCACTTT.

The rearrangement links TRBV6-5 to TRBJ1-2, with D maybe TRBD1 (6 bases). The CDR3 has 15 amino acids. Germline lookup yields CDR1 MNHEY and CDR2 SVGAGI. Trimming stripped 0 bases from V and 14 bases from J, with 22 bases between. The CDR3 loop is CASSYSFGTPTSMTF. DNA of the CDR3: TGTGCCAGCAGTTACTCGTTTGGGACACCGACTTCTATGACCTTC.